This is a list of T cell receptor beta chains from one sample in a study of cytomegalovirus exposure and HLA in healthy donors. Assay used: immunoSEQ multiplex PCR; TCRdb lists only in-frame clones, some missing. The sample consists of roughly 61,000 clones, 65% to 85% of them appearing once. The material sequenced was PBMCs. The receptors originated from a male donor in good health and CMV-seronegative. The CDR3 runs from the conserved cysteine through the conserved F or W. A D gene is named only where the DNA matches it firmly. Part of the rows lack a size; the others show once, few, many or a class for expanded clones.

cdr3_aa: CAWSPGTGYAEAFF; cdr3_nt: TGTGCCTGGAGTCCAGGGACAGGGTATGCTGAAGCTTTCTTT; d_call: TRBD1; clone_size: NA; j_call: TRBJ1-1; v_call: TRBV30
cdr3_aa: CASSYLGGQYTEAFF; cdr3_nt: TGTGCCAGCAGTTACTTGGGGGGGCAGTACACTGAAGCTTTCTTT; d_call: NA; clone_size: NA; j_call: TRBJ1-1; v_call: TRBV6-5
cdr3_aa: CARSEGQPSSYEQYF; cdr3_nt: TGTGCCAGAAGCGAGGGACAGCCGAGCTCCTACGAGCAGTACTTC; d_call: NA; clone_size: NA; j_call: TRBJ2-7; v_call: TRBV7-5
cdr3_aa: CASSPTGGRNSPLHF; cdr3_nt: TGTGCCAGCAGCCCAACAGGGGGCCGAAACTCACCCCTCCACTTT; d_call: TRBD1; clone_size: NA; j_call: TRBJ1-6; v_call: TRBV7-3
cdr3_aa: CASSSLAGQETQYF; cdr3_nt: TGTGCCAGCAGCTCTCTAGCGGGGCAAGAGACCCAGTACTTC; d_call: TRBD2; clone_size: NA; j_call: TRBJ2-5; v_call: TRBV7-2
cdr3_aa: CASRWTQGDEQYF; cdr3_nt: TGTGCCAGCAGGTGGACACAAGGGGACGAGCAGTACTTC; d_call: NA; clone_size: NA; j_call: TRBJ2-7; v_call: TRBV2
cdr3_aa: CASSIGGGVYTGELFF; cdr3_nt: TGTGCCAGTAGTATCGGAGGGGGCGTTTACACCGGGGAGCTGTTTTTT; d_call: NA; clone_size: NA; j_call: TRBJ2-2; v_call: TRBV19
cdr3_aa: CAGTSVATGELFF; cdr3_nt: TGTGCCGGGACTAGCGTGGCGACCGGGGAGCTGTTTTTT; d_call: TRBD2; clone_size: NA; j_call: TRBJ2-2; v_call: TRBV2
cdr3_aa: CASSPGQGPQETQYF; cdr3_nt: TGCGCCAGCAGCCCGGGACAGGGCCCACAAGAGACCCAGTACTTC; d_call: TRBD1; clone_size: NA; j_call: TRBJ2-5; v_call: TRBV5-1
cdr3_aa: CASSPLADLNNEQFF; cdr3_nt: TGTGCCAGCAGTCCACTAGCGGATTTGAACAATGAGCAGTTCTTC; d_call: TRBD2; clone_size: few; j_call: TRBJ2-1; v_call: TRBV6-6
cdr3_aa: CASRQGGKNTEAFF; cdr3_nt: TGTGCCAGTCGACAGGGGGGGAAGAACACTGAAGCTTTCTTT; d_call: TRBD1; clone_size: NA; j_call: TRBJ1-1; v_call: TRBV2
cdr3_aa: CASSPRTSGGTGELFF; cdr3_nt: TGTGCCAGCAGCCCTCGGACTAGCGGGGGGACCGGGGAGCTGTTTTTT; d_call: TRBD2; clone_size: NA; j_call: TRBJ2-2; v_call: TRBV11-3
cdr3_aa: CASSPGGTEGLWGYTF; cdr3_nt: TGTGCCAGCAGCCCAGGAGGGACAGAAGGCCTGTGGGGCTACACCTTC; d_call: TRBD1; clone_size: NA; j_call: TRBJ1-2; v_call: TRBV7-6
cdr3_aa: CASTRGDEQFF; cdr3_nt: TGTGCCAGTACTCGGGGTGATGAGCAGTTCTTC; d_call: NA; clone_size: NA; j_call: TRBJ2-1; v_call: TRBV19
cdr3_aa: CASPTGHEYNEQFF; cdr3_nt: TGTGCCAGCCCGACAGGGCATGAGTACAATGAGCAGTTCTTC; d_call: TRBD1; clone_size: few; j_call: TRBJ2-1; v_call: TRBV6-5
cdr3_aa: CASSIRLIGASYEQYF; cdr3_nt: TGTGCCAGCAGCATCCGACTAATCGGAGCCTCCTACGAGCAGTACTTC; d_call: NA; clone_size: NA; j_call: TRBJ2-7; v_call: TRBV21-1
cdr3_aa: CASSIATANTGELFF; cdr3_nt: TGTGCCAGTAGTATAGCCACAGCGAACACCGGGGAGCTGTTTTTT; d_call: NA; clone_size: once; j_call: TRBJ2-2; v_call: TRBV19
cdr3_aa: CASSLTSGGAETQYF; cdr3_nt: TGTGCCAGCAGCTTAACTAGCGGGGGGGCAGAGACCCAGTACTTC; d_call: TRBD2; clone_size: NA; j_call: TRBJ2-5; v_call: TRBV5-4
cdr3_aa: CASIMVGSSYQETQYF; cdr3_nt: TGTGCCAGCATCATGGTGGGCAGCTCGTACCAAGAGACCCAGTACTTC; d_call: NA; clone_size: NA; j_call: TRBJ2-5; v_call: TRBV5-5
cdr3_aa: CASSTQASGGGNEQFF; cdr3_nt: TGTGCCAGTAGTACCCAGGCTAGCGGGGGGGGGAATGAGCAGTTCTTC; d_call: TRBD2; clone_size: NA; j_call: TRBJ2-1; v_call: TRBV19
cdr3_aa: CASSRGTGMNTEAFF; cdr3_nt: TGTGCCAGTAGCCGCGGGACAGGGATGAACACTGAAGCTTTCTTT; d_call: TRBD1; clone_size: NA; j_call: TRBJ1-1; v_call: TRBV19
cdr3_aa: CASSLRQGTEAFF; cdr3_nt: TGCGCCAGCAGCCTGCGACAGGGGACTGAAGCTTTCTTT; d_call: TRBD1; clone_size: NA; j_call: TRBJ1-1; v_call: TRBV5-1
cdr3_aa: CASRGGQGARYEQYF; cdr3_nt: TGTGCCAGCAGGGGGGGGCAGGGGGCGCGGTACGAGCAGTACTTC; d_call: NA; clone_size: NA; j_call: TRBJ2-7; v_call: TRBV5-4
cdr3_aa: CASSGERGGWEQFF; cdr3_nt: TGTGCCAGCAGCGGTGAGCGGGGGGGTTGGGAGCAGTTCTTC; d_call: TRBD2; clone_size: NA; j_call: TRBJ2-1; v_call: TRBV9
cdr3_aa: CASSVGQLDQPQHF; cdr3_nt: TGTGCCAGCAGTGTCGGACAGTTAGATCAGCCCCAGCATTTT; d_call: NA; clone_size: NA; j_call: TRBJ1-5; v_call: TRBV27
cdr3_aa: CASSFRVGYEQYF; cdr3_nt: TGCGCCAGCAGCTTCAGGGTGGGCTACGAGCAGTACTTC; d_call: NA; clone_size: NA; j_call: TRBJ2-7; v_call: TRBV5-1
cdr3_aa: CATQISRETGYTF; cdr3_nt: TGTGCCACACAAATCTCCAGGGAAACTGGCTACACCTTC; d_call: NA; clone_size: NA; j_call: TRBJ1-2; v_call: TRBV10-3
cdr3_aa: CASREQGADEKLFF; cdr3_nt: TGTGCCAGCAGGGAACAGGGGGCGGATGAAAAACTGTTTTTT; d_call: TRBD1; clone_size: NA; j_call: TRBJ1-4; v_call: TRBV7-9